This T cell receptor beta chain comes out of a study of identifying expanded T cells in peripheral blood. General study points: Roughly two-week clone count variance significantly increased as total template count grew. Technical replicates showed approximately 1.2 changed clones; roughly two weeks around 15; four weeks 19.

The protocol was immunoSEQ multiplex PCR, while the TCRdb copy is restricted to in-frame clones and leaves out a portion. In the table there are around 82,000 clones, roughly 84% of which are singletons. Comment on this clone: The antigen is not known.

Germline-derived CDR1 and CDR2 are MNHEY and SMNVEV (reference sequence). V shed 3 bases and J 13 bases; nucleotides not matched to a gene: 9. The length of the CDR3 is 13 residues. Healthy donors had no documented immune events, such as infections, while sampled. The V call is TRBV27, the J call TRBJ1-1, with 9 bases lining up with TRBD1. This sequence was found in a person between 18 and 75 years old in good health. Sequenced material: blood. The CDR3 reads CASSFPGQGASFF. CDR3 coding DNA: TGTGCCAGCAGTTTCCCGGGACAGGGAGCGAGTTTCTTT.